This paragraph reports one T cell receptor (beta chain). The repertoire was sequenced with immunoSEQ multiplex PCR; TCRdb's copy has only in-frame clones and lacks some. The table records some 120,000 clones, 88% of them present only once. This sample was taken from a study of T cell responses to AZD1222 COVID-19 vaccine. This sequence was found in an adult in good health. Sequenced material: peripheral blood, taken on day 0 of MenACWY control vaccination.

The CDR3, as DNA: TGTGCCATCGCCTCTAGCGGGAGGGCTGGGGTCGAGCAGTACTTC. This encodes CAIASSGRAGVEQYF. This chain connects TRBV10-3 to TRBJ2-7; 12 nucleotides align to TRBD2. This CDR3 contains 15 residues. V lost 8 bases and J lost 6; bases outside the gene matches: 11. From germline, CDR1 is ENHRY and CDR2 SYGVKD.